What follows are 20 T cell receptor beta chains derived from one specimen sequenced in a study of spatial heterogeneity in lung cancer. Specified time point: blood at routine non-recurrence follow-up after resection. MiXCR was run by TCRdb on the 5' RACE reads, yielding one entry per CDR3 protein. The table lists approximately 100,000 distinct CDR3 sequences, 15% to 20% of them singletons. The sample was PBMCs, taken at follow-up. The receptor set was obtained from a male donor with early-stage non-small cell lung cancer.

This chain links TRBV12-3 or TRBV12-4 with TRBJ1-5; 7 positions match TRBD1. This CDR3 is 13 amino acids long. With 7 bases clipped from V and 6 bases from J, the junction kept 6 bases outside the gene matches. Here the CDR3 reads CASNQGGGQPQHF. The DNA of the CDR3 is TGTGCCAGCAACCAAGGGGGCGGTCAGCCCCAGCATTTT.

CDR3 nucleotide sequence: TGCGCCAGCAGCCAAGACTACGAGCAGTACTTC. It is translated as CASSQDYEQYF. The chain employs TRBV4-1 and TRBJ2-7; the D is unclear. Germline V lookup: CDR1 MGHRA, CDR2 YSYEKL. The CDR3 sequence is 11 residues long. Trimming removed 0 bases at V and 3 bases at J, with 0 bases between.

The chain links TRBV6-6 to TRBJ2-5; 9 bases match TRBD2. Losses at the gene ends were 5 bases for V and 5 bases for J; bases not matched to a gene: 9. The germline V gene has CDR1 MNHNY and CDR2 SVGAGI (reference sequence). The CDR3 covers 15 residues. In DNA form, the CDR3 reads TGTGCCAGCAGTCTGTTAAAGCGGGAGGCTGAGACCCAGTACTTC. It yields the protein CASSLLKREAETQYF.

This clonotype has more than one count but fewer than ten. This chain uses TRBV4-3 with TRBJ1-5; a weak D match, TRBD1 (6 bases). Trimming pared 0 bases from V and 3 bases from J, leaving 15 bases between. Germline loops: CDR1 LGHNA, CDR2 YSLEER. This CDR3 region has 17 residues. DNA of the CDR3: TGCGCCAGCAGCCAAGATTGGACAGCCGGCCACAATCAGCCCCAGCATTTT. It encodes CASSQDWTAGHNQPQHF.

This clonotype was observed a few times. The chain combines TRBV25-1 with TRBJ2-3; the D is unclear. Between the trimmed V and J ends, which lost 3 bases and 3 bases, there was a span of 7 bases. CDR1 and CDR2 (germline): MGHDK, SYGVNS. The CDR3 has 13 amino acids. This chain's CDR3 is CASSELGTDTQYF. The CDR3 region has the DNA TGTGCCAGCAGTGAGTTGGGAACAGATACGCAGTATTTT.

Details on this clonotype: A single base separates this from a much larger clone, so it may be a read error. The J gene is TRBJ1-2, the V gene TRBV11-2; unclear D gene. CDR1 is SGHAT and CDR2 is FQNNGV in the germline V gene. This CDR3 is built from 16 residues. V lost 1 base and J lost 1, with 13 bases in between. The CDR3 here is CASSLGRAALNYGYTF. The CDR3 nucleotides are TGTGCCAGCAGCTTAGGGCGGGCGGCGCTTAACTATGGCTACACCTTC.

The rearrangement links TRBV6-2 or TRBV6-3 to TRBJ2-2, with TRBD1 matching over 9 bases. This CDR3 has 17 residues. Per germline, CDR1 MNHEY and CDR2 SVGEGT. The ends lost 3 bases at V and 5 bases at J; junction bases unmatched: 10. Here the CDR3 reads CASSYYRGQAETGELFF. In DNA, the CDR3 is TGTGCCAGCAGTTATTACAGGGGGCAGGCGGAGACCGGGGAGCTGTTTTTT.

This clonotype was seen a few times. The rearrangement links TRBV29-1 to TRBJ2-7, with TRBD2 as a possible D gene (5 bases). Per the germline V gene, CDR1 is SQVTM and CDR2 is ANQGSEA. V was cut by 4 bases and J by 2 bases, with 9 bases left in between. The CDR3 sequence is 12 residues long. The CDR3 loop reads CSVGPGTYEQYF. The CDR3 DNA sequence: TGCAGCGTTGGGCCCGGGACCTACGAGCAGTACTTC.

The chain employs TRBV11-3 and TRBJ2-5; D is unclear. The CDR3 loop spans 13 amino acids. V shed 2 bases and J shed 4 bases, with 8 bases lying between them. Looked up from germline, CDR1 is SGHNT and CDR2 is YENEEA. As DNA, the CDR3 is TGTGCCAGCAGCTTAAACCTCAGAGAGACCCAGTACTTC. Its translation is CASSLNLRETQYF.

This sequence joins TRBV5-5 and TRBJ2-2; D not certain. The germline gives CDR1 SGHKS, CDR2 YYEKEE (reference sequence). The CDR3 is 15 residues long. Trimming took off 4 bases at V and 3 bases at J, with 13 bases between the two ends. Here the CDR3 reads CASSRTGPDTGELFF. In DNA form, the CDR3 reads TGTGCCAGCAGCCGGACCGGCCCGGACACCGGGGAGCTGTTTTTT.

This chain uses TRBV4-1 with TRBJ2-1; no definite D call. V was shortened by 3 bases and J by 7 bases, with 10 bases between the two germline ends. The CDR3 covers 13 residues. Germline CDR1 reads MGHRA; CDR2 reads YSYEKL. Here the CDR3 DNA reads TGCGCCAGCAGCCAGCCCCCTGGGAATGAGCAGTTCTTC. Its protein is CASSQPPGNEQFF.

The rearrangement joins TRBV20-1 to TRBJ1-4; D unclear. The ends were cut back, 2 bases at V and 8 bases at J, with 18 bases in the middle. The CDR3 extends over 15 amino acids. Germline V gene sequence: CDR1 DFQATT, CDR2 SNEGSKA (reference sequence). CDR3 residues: CSARPTGGLGEKLFF. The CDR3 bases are TGCAGTGCTAGACCAACGGGAGGGTTGGGCGAAAAACTGTTTTTT.

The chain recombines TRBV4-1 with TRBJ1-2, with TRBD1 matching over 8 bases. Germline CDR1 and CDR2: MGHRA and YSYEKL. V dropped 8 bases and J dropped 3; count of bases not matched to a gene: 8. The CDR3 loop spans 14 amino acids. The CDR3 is CASGPQTGDYGYTF. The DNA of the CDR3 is TGCGCCAGCGGCCCGCAGACAGGGGACTATGGCTACACCTTC.

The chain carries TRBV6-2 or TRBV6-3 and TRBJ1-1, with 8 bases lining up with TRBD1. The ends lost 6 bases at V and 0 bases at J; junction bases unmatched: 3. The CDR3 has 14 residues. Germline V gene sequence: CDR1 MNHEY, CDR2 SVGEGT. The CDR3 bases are TGTGCCAGCAGCACGACAGGGGTGAACACTGAAGCTTTCTTT. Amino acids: CASSTTGVNTEAFF.

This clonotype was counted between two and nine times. The DNA for the CDR3 is TGCGCCAGCAGCTCCGGACAAAACACTGAAGCTTTCTTT. Amino acid sequence: CASSSGQNTEAFF. The chain recombines TRBV5-1 with TRBJ1-1; D is perhaps TRBD1 (5 bases). Germline CDR1 is SGHRS and CDR2 is YFSETQ. CDR3 size: 13 residues. V shed 3 bases and J shed 2 bases, with 8 bases lying between them. The whole variable domain, filled in from reference TRBV5-1 and TRBJ1-1, reads KAGVTQTPRYLIKTRGQQVTLSCSPISGHRSVSWYQQTPGQGLQFLFEYFSETQRNKGNFPGRFSGRQFSNSRSEMNVSTLELGDSALYLCASSSGQNTEAFFGQGTRLTVV.

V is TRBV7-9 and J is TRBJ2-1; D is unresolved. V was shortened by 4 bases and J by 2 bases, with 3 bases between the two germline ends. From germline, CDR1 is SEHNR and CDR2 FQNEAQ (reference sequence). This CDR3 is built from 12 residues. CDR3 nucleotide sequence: TGTGCCAGCAGCTCAACCTACAATGAGCAGTTCTTC. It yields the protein CASSSTYNEQFF.

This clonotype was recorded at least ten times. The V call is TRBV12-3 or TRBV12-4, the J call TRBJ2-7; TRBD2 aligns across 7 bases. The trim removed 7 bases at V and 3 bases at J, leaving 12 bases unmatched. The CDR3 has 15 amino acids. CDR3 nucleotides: TGTGCCAGCACCCCGGGAGGCGGGAGTAACTACGAGCAGTACTTC. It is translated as CASTPGGGSNYEQYF.

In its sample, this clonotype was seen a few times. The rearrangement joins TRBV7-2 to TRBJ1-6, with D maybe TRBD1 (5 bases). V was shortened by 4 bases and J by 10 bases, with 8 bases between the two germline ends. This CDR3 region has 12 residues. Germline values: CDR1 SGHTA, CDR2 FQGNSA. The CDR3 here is CASSSDRSPLHF. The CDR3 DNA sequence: TGTGCCAGCAGCTCTGACAGATCACCCCTCCACTTT.

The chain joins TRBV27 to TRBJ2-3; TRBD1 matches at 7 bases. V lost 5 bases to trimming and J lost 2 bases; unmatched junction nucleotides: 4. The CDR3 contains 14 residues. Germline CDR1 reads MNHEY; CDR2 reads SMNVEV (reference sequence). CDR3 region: CASSGQAITDTQYF. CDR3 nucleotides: TGTGCCAGCAGTGGACAGGCGATCACAGATACGCAGTATTTT.

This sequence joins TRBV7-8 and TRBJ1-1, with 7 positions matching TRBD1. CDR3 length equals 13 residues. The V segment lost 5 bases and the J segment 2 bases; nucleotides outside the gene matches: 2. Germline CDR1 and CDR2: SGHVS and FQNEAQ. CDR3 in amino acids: CASSRDSNTEAFF. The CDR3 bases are TGTGCCAGCAGCAGGGACAGTAACACTGAAGCTTTCTTT.